The 17 T cell receptor beta chains below all came from one sample that was sequenced in a study of human T cells and chemical hapten exposure. TCRdb re-called the RACE reads through MiXCR, storing one row per CDR3 protein. The data contain 350,000 to 400,000 distinct CDR3 sequences, 5% to 6.5% of them seen just once; the ten biggest clones take up 2% to 3%. The time point denotes: pre-sensitization, week 0. Treatment denoted: therapeutic diphenylcyclopropenone sensitization with weekly scalp DPC. Material: whole blood, obtained in connection with sensitization to the hapten diphenylcyclopropenone (DPC). The receptors here all came from a woman aged 45-65 years with alopecia areata. Some clones in this sample may be carry-over from other donors' samples.

This clonotype showed up just once. The J gene is TRBJ2-1, the V gene TRBV12-3 or TRBV12-4; D unresolved. Trimming left V 3 bases short and J 10 bases short, with 13 bases between. This CDR3 is 13 amino acids long. The CDR3 loop reads CASSFGEGSEQFF. The CDR3 DNA reads TGTGCCAGCAGTTTTGGGGAAGGGTCCGAGCAGTTCTTC.

The sample holds many counts of this clonotype. The CDR3 DNA follows: TGTGCCAGCAGCTTACCTCTAGCGGGAGTGAGGACAGATACGCAGTATTTT. Translation gives CASSLPLAGVRTDTQYF. The genes are TRBV7-8 and TRBJ2-3, with TRBD2 identical over 10 bases. With V trimmed by 2 bases and J by 3 bases, 8 bases remained unmatched. This CDR3 region has 17 residues. Germline V gene sequence: CDR1 SGHVS, CDR2 FQNEAQ.

This clonotype was picked up many times. The V gene is TRBV7-2, the J gene TRBJ1-2, with 8 bases fitting TRBD1. With 6 bases clipped from V and 4 bases from J, the junction kept 7 bases outside the gene matches. This CDR3 has 14 residues. The germline gives CDR1 SGHTA, CDR2 FQGNSA. The DNA for the CDR3 is TGTGCCAGCAGAGAACCGGACAGGGCCTATGGCTACACCTTC. Its protein product is CASREPDRAYGYTF.

The J gene is TRBJ1-6, the V gene TRBV28, with D maybe TRBD1 (6 bases). Germline lookup yields CDR1 MDHEN and CDR2 SYDVKM. V was cut by 3 bases and J by 7 bases, with 13 bases left in between. CDR3 length equals 15 residues. The CDR3, as DNA: TGTGCCAGCAGTTTCAGGACAGCGAGCAATTCACCCCTCCACTTT. Its translation: CASSFRTASNSPLHF.

This chain links TRBV27 with TRBJ2-1, with D maybe TRBD1 (5 bases). CDR1 and CDR2 from the germline V gene are MNHEY and SMNVEV (reference sequence). The CDR3 consists of 16 residues. V shed 4 bases and J shed 9 bases, with 22 bases lying between them. In nucleotides, the CDR3 is TGTGCCAGCAGTTCCCGAGCCTACGCCAGGGTCGGTGAGCAGTTCTTC. It codes for CASSSRAYARVGEQFF.

This clonotype was observed a few times. This chain uses TRBV2 with TRBJ1-5, with D perhaps TRBD1 (5 bases). CDR3 length equals 15 residues. With 7 bases removed from V and 0 bases from J, the gap between germline ends came to 13 bases. Germline CDR1 reads SNHLY; CDR2 reads FYNNEI. DNA of the CDR3: TGTGCCAGCACCTTGGACAAGCTTAGCAATCAGCCCCAGCATTTT. Translated: CASTLDKLSNQPQHF.

In its sample, this clonotype was seen a few times. The rearrangement joins TRBV5-1 to TRBJ1-5; a possible D gene is TRBD1 (5 bases). Germline V CDR1 and CDR2: SGHRS, YFSETQ. This CDR3 is 15 amino acids long. With 3 bases removed from V and 3 bases from J, the gap between germline ends came to 13 bases. The CDR3 loop is CASSWAGSPNQPQHF. The CDR3 coding sequence is TGCGCCAGCAGCTGGGCAGGGAGTCCCAATCAGCCCCAGCATTTT.

Only a few counts were recorded for this clonotype. This chain uses TRBV20-1 with TRBJ2-2, with 9 bases aligning to TRBD1. V lost 5 bases and J lost 1; bases outside the gene matches: 2. Germline CDR1 is DFQATT and CDR2 is SNEGSKA (reference sequence). There are 14 residues in the CDR3. In DNA, the CDR3 is TGCAGTGCTGGGGGACAGGGGAACACCGGGGAGCTGTTTTTT. Amino acids: CSAGGQGNTGELFF.

A few counts support this clonotype. This sequence joins TRBV20-1 and TRBJ1-4, with TRBD1 matching 10 bases. V shed 5 bases and J 8 bases; nucleotides not matched to a gene: 5. The germline V gene has CDR1 DFQATT and CDR2 SNEGSKA (reference sequence). CDR3 length: 13 amino acids. CDR3 amino acids: CSAEDRGKEKLFF. In nucleotides, the CDR3 is TGCAGTGCTGAGGACAGGGGGAAAGAAAAACTGTTTTTT.

The chain is built from TRBV20-1 and TRBJ1-1; D is ambiguous. This CDR3 is 13 amino acids long. Trimming removed 0 bases at V and 2 bases at J, with 7 bases between. Germline V lookup: CDR1 DFQATT, CDR2 SNEGSKA (reference sequence). The CDR3, as DNA: TGCAGTGCTAGAGAACGGACCAACACTGAAGCTTTCTTT. It codes for CSARERTNTEAFF.

This clonotype was detected ten times or more. The chain has TRBV3-1 and TRBJ2-3; 13 nucleotides match TRBD2. The ends lost 4 bases at V and 4 bases at J; junction bases unmatched: 8. CDR1 is LGHDT and CDR2 is YNNKEL in the germline V gene (reference sequence). This CDR3 region has 17 residues. The CDR3 here is CASSLLLLAGGPDTQYF. The CDR3 nucleotides are TGTGCCAGCAGCCTCCTATTACTAGCGGGGGGGCCAGATACGCAGTATTTT.

This clonotype was detected many times. This rearrangement joins TRBV12-3 or TRBV12-4 to TRBJ2-1, with 8 bases fitting TRBD2. The CDR3 is 16 residues long. V dropped 5 bases and J dropped 2; count of bases not matched to a gene: 8. The CDR3 region has the DNA TGTGCCAGCAGTCTATCGGGGGGGACCACCTACAATGAGCAGTTCTTC. It encodes CASSLSGGTTYNEQFF.

There are many counts of this clonotype. V gene TRBV5-1 combines with J gene TRBJ2-2; the D gene is possibly TRBD1 (6 bases). The V gene lost 0 bases and the J gene lost 4 bases, with 7 bases spanning the gap. CDR1 and CDR2 from the germline V gene are SGHRS and YFSETQ. This CDR3 region has 14 residues. Written as DNA, the CDR3 is TGCGCCAGCAGCTTGGCACAGGGCACCGGGGAGCTGTTTTTT. Protein: CASSLAQGTGELFF.

At least ten counts were recorded for this clonotype. The chain carries TRBV25-1 and TRBJ1-2; D call uncertain. Germline V gene sequence: CDR1 MGHDK, CDR2 SYGVNS. The CDR3 is 11 amino acids. V was trimmed by 2 bases and J by 7 bases, leaving 5 bases between them. The CDR3 DNA follows: TGTGCCAGCAGTGAAACGAGTGGCTACACCTTC. The encoded protein is CASSETSGYTF.

This clonotype showed up many times. CDR3 DNA: TGCGCCAGCAGTGGGGGGGCAGATACGCAGTATTTT. Amino acid sequence: CASSGGADTQYF. The V and J genes are TRBV10-2 and TRBJ2-3; maybe TRBD2 (6 bases). The ends were cut back, 4 bases at V and 4 bases at J, with 6 bases in the middle. From germline, CDR1 is WSHSY and CDR2 SAAADI. The CDR3 extends over 12 amino acids.

This clonotype came up many times. The chain joins TRBV4-2 to TRBJ2-4, with D unclear. This CDR3 has 17 amino acids. Germline V lookup: CDR1 LGHNA, CDR2 YNFKEQ. The V end lost 0 bases, the J end lost 1 base, and 13 bases lay between the germline ends. The CDR3 spells CASSQDTTVPAKNIQYF. The CDR3 DNA follows: TGTGCCAGCAGCCAAGATACGACGGTCCCGGCCAAAAACATTCAGTACTTC.

This clonotype was counted ten times or more. V usage is TRBV12-3 or TRBV12-4 and J usage is TRBJ2-3; weak D call: TRBD2 (5 bases). The CDR3 loop spans 14 amino acids. The ends were cut back, 3 bases at V and 5 bases at J, with 12 bases in the middle. The CDR3 sequence is CASSFGIGGDTQYF. In DNA, the CDR3 is TGTGCCAGCAGTTTCGGGATAGGTGGAGATACGCAGTATTTT.